The TCR beta chain under discussion was sequenced for a study of T cells in Graves' hyperthyroidism and ophthalmopathy. RNA transcripts served as the template for amplifying TCR beta CDR3 regions. The TCR CDR3 first-round RT-PCR relied on the HTBI primer set. TCRdb used MiXCR to reprocess the multiplex PCR reads, holding one entry per CDR3 protein. The sample shows about 720,000 distinct CDR3 sequences, about a sixth of them seen only once. This clonotype was counted at least ten times. The TCR sequence derives from a man between 18 and 29 years old with Graves' hyperthyroidism. The sample comprised blood.

The CDR3 spells CASSQRNTQYF. DNA for the CDR3: TGTGCCAGCAGCCAACGAAATACGCAGTATTTT. The chain recombines TRBV6-1 with TRBJ2-3, with unresolved D. The germline CDR1 and CDR2 sequences are MNHNS and SASEGT. This CDR3 is 11 amino acids long. The V end was cut by 6 bases, the J end by 7 bases, with 8 bases between.